This T cell receptor beta chain originates from a study of OX40 agonist ivuxolimab in advanced cancers. At the level of the study: Every patient in dose escalation had hepatocellular carcinoma, melanoma, renal cell or head and neck cancer. General study points: Average numbers of expanded clones were greater in CD8+ T cells than in CD4+. Specificity for antigen went undetermined in the expanded peripheral T cells.

Turning to this clone: Its antigen is unknown.

This table comes from immunoSEQ multiplex PCR, and its TCRdb copy is limited to in-frame clones, with some not included. The table has about 73,000 clones, 85% to 90% seen once. Blood sampling took place at baseline, cycle 4 day 1, and cycle 7 day 1. Per the germline V gene, CDR1 is MRHNA and CDR2 is SNTAGT. The CDR3 is 14 amino acids. V lost 6 bases, J lost 4 bases, and 13 bases lay in between. The TCR comes from an adult with an advanced solid tumor such as melanoma, head and neck, liver or kidney cancer. The sample in question was CD4+ or CD8+ T cells sorted from blood, obtained in a trial of the OX40 agonist ivuxolimab. V gene TRBV6-4 combines with J gene TRBJ1-3; D possibly corresponds to TRBD1 (5 bases). The DNA of the CDR3 is TGTGCCAGCAGGACCGGGACGCAAGGAAACACCATATATTTT. This codes for CASRTGTQGNTIYF.